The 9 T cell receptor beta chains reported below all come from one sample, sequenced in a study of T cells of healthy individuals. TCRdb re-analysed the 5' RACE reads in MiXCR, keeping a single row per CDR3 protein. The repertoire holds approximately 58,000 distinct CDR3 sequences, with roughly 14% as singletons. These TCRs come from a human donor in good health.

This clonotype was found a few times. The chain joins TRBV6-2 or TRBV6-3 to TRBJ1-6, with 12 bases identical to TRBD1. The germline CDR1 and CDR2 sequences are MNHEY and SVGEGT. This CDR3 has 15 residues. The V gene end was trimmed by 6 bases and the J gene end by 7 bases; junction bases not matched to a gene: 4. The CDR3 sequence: CASSRDRGQNSPLHF. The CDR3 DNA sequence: TGTGCCAGCAGCCGGGACAGGGGGCAAAATTCACCCCTCCACTTT.

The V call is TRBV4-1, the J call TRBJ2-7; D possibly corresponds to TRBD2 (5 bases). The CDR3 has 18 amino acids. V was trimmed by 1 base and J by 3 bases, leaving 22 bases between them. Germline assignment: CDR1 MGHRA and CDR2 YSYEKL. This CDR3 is CASSQGTWTRNKGYEQYF. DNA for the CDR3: TGCGCCAGCAGCCAAGGGACCTGGACTCGAAATAAGGGCTACGAGCAGTACTTC.

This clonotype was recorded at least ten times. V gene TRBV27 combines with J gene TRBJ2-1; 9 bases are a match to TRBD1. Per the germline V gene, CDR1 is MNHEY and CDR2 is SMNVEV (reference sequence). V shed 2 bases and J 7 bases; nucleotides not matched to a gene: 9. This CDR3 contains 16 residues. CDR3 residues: CASSLRPGQGPNEQFF. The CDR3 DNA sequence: TGTGCCAGCAGTTTAAGGCCGGGACAGGGTCCAAATGAGCAGTTCTTC.

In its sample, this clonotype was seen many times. The CDR3 nucleotides are TGCAGCGCTCAGGAAAATAGCAATCAGCCCCAGCATTTT. Its protein product is CSAQENSNQPQHF. The chain joins TRBV29-1 to TRBJ1-5; D is unresolved. Trimming shortened V by 7 bases and J by 0 bases, and 10 bases separated the two germline ends. The CDR3 runs 13 residues. Germline-derived CDR1 and CDR2 are SQVTM and ANQGSEA.

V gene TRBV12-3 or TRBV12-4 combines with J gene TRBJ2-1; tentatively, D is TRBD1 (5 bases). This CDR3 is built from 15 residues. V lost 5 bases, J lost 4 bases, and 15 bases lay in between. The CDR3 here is CASSRAPGSYNEQFF. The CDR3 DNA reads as TGTGCCAGCAGTAGAGCACCAGGGTCGTACAATGAGCAGTTCTTC.

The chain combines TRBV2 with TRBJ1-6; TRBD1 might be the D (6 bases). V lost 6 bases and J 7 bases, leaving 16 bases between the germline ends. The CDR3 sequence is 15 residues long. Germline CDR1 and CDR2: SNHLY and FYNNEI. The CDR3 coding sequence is TGTGCCAGCAGAGAAACCAGGGGAATGAATTCACCCCTCCACTTT. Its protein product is CASRETRGMNSPLHF.

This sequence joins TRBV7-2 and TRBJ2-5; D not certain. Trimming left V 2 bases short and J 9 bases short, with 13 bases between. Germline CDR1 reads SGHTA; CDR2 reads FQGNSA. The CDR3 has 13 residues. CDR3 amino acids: CASSLSPAKAQYF. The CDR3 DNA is TGTGCCAGCAGCTTAAGTCCGGCCAAGGCCCAGTACTTC.

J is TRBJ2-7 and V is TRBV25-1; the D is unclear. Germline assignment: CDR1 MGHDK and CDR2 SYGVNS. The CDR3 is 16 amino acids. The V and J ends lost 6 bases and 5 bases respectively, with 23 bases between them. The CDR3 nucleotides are TGTGCCAGCAGCACTACCCCTAGGGCCCTGCAGCACGAGCAGTACTTC. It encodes CASSTTPRALQHEQYF.

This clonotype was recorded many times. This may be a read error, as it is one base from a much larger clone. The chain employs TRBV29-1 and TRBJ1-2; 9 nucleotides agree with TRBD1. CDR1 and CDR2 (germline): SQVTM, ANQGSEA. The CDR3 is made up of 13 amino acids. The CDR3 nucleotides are TGCAGCGTTACAGGGGGCGCGAACTATGGCTACAACTTC. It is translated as CSVTGGANYGYNF.